This TCR beta chain is from a study of cytomegalovirus exposure and HLA in healthy donors. Whole-study results and caveats: Per a later analysis, HLA-associated TCR beta chains showed more clonal expansion than other, equally common TCR beta chains. TCR beta V- and J-gene trimming, according to a later analysis, was linked to a missense DCLRE1C variant.

CDR1 and CDR2 (germline): SGHTA, FQGNSA. V shed 4 bases, J shed 5 bases, and the junction held 14 bases outside the gene matches. This CDR3 has 18 amino acids. Only one count was recorded for this clone. Its antigen is not identified. Researchers ran the PCR with 60 Vbeta and 13 Jbeta primers. The repertoire was sequenced with immunoSEQ multiplex PCR; TCRdb's copy has only in-frame clones and lacks some. The repertoire has roughly 100,000 clones, roughly 80% of them found once; the top ten carry approximately 3%. The origin of this receptor is a man aged 30-40 years in good health and CMV-seropositive. The V gene is TRBV7-2, the J gene TRBJ2-2; 9 bases fit TRBD1. The sample consisted of PBMCs. In DNA form, the CDR3 reads TGTGCCAGCAGCTCTAGAGTCGGGGGACAGGGTCAAACCGGGGAGCTGTTTTTT. Protein: CASSSRVGGQGQTGELFF.